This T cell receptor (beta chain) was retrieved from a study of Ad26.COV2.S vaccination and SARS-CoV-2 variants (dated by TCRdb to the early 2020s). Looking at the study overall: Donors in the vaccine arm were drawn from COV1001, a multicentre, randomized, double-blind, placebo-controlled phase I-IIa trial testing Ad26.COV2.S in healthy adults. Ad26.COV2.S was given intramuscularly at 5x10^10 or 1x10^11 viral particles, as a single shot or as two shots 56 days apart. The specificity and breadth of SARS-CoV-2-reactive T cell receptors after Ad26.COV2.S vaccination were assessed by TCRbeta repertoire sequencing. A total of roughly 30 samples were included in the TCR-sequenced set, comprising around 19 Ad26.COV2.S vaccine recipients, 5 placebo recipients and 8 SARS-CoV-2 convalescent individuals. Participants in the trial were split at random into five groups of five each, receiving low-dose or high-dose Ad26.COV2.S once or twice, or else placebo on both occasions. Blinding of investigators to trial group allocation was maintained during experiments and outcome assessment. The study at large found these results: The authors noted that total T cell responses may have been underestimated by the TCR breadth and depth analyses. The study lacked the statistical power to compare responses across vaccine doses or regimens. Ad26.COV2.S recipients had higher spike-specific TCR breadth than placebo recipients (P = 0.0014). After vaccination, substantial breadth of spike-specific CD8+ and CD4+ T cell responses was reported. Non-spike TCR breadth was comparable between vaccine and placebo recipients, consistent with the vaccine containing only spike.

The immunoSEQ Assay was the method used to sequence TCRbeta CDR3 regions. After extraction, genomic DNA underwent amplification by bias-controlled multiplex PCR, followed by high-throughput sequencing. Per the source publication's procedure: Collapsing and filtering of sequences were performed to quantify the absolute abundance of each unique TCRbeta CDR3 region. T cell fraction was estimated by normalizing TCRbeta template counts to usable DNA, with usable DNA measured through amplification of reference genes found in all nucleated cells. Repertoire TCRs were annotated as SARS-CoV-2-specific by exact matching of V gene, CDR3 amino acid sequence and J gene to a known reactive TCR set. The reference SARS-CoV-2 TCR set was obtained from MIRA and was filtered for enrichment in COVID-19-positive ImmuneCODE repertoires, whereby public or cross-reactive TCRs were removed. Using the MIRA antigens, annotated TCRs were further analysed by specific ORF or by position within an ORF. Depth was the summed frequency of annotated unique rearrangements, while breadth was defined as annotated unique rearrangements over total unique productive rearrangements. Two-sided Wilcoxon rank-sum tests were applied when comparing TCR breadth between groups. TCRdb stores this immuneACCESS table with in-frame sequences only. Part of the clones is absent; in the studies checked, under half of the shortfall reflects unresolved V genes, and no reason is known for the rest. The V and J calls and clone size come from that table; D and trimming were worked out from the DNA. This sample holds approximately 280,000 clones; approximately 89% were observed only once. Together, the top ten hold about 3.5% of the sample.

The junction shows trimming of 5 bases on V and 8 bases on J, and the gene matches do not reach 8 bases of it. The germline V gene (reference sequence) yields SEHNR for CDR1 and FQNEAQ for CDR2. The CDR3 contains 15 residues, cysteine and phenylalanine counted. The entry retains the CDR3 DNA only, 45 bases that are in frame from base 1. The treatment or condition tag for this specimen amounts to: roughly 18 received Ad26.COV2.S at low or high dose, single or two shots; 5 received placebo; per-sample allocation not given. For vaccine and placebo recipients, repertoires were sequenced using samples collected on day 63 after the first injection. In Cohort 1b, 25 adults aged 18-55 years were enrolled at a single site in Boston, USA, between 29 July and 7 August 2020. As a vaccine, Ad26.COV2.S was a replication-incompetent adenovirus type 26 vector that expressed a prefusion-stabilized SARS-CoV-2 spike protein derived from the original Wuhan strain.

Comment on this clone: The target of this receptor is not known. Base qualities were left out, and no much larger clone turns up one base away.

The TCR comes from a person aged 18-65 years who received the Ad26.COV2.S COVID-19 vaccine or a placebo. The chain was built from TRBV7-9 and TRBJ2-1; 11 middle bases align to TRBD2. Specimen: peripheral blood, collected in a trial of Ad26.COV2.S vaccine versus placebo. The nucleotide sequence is TGTGCCAGCAGCCCGGGGCTAGCGGGGGGAGATGAGCAGTTCTTC. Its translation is CASSPGLAGGDEQFF. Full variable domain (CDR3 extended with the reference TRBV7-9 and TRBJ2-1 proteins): DTGVSQNPRHKITKRGQNVTFRCDPISEHNRLYWYRQTLGQGPEFLTYFQNEAQLEKSRLLSDRFSAERPKGSFSTLEIQRTEQGDSAMYLCASSPGLAGGDEQFFGPGTRLTVL.